The 18 T cell receptor beta chains given below trace back to one sample, sequenced in a study of T cells in women clearing cervical HPV infection. The assay was immunoSEQ multiplex PCR, and TCRdb's table has in-frame clones only and misses some. In all, the sample yields around 22,000 clones. Sample: blood buffy coat. These receptors all come from a woman aged 18 to 75 with a cervical HPV16 infection that either progressed to CIN3+ or cleared (not recorded which).

With respect to this clone: The read is 3 residues too short to cover the CDR3 end, so that end is filled in from the germline J gene. This chain links TRBV11-1 with TRBJ2-1; possible D gene TRBD2, 6 bases. CDR3 length equals 15 residues. Germline-derived CDR1 and CDR2 are SGHAT and FQDESV (reference sequence). The V and J ends lost 6 bases and 0 bases respectively, with 12 bases between them. CDR3 sequence: CASSSSGLSYNEQFF. CDR3 DNA, as far as it was read: TGTGCCAGCAGTTCGAGCGGGCTCTCCTACAATGAG.

A remark on this clone: The CDR3 end falls 3 residues outside the read, so it is completed with the germline J gene. This chain uses TRBV5-1 with TRBJ1-6; TRBD1 matches at 7 bases. CDR3 size: 14 residues. V lost 2 bases to trimming and J lost 7 bases; unmatched junction nucleotides: 3. Germline lookup yields CDR1 SGHRS and CDR2 YFSETQ. The part of the CDR3 DNA that was read is TGCGCCAGCAGCTTACAGGGGAGGAATTCACCC. This translates into CASSLQGRNSP. The entire CDR3 protein reads CASSLQGRNSPLHF.

As to this clone: Coverage ceases 3 residues before the CDR3 finishes, and the germline J gene fills in the end. The chain joins TRBV2 to TRBJ2-3; D is possibly TRBD1 (5 bases). V was shortened by 4 bases and J by 1 base, with 12 bases between the two germline ends. CDR1 SNHLY and CDR2 FYNNEI come from the germline V gene. The CDR3 consists of 15 residues. The part of the CDR3 DNA that was read is TGTGCCAGCAGTGTTGGGAAAGGGGGCACAGATACG. It codes for CASSVGKGGTDT. The whole CDR3 protein is CASSVGKGGTDTQYF.

The CDR3 DNA, read in part, is TGTGCCAGCAGTTTCCGACAGGGCCGAGGCTATGGC. Translation: CASSFRQGRGYG. The complete CDR3 protein is CASSFRQGRGYGYTF. This sequence joins TRBV28 and TRBJ1-2; 7 positions agree with TRBD1. Read coverage stops 3 residues before the CDR3 terminus; the germline J gene supplies the remainder. The germline CDR1 and CDR2 sequences are MDHEN and SYDVKM. This CDR3 has 15 amino acids. V dropped 3 bases and J dropped 4; count of bases not matched to a gene: 8.

Concerning this clone: The CDR3 end is not reached by the read, which stops 3 residues before it; the germline J gene fills it in. This chain uses TRBV6-1 with TRBJ2-1, with D unclear. Per germline, CDR1 MNHNS and CDR2 SASEGT. The CDR3 length is 13 residues. Trimming shortened V by 2 bases and J by 5 bases, and 7 bases separated the two germline ends. Here the CDR3 reads CASSETRDNEQFF. The part of the CDR3 DNA that was read is TGTGCCAGCAGTGAAACACGGGACAATGAG.

Notes on this clone: The observed sequence ends 3 residues before the CDR3 terminus, with the missing tail filled in from the germline J gene. The chain is built from TRBV20-1 and TRBJ1-1; 11 nucleotides line up with TRBD1. Germline values: CDR1 DFQATT, CDR2 SNEGSKA (reference sequence). CDR3 length equals 15 residues. V gave up 4 bases and J gave up 5 bases; unmatched junction bases: 9. The CDR3 is CSAITGTGGRTEAFF. The covered CDR3 bases are TGCAGTGCTATAACCGGGACAGGGGGAAGGACTGAA.

Details on this clone: The read ends 3 residues before the CDR3 terminus; that terminus is restored from the germline J gene. The chain recombines TRBV20-1 with TRBJ2-7; 7 nucleotides line up with TRBD1. This CDR3 spans 13 amino acids. The J segment lost 3 bases and the V segment lost 5 bases, leaving 7 bases of the junction unmatched. CDR1 is DFQATT, CDR2 SNEGSKA, per germline (reference sequence). The CDR3 DNA, read in part, is TGCAGTGCTTACCGGGACAGCTACTACGAG. Its translation is CSAYRDSYYE. The CDR3 in full is CSAYRDSYYEQYF.

Of note for this clone: The CDR3 extends 3 residues past the end of the read, so its final part is completed from the germline J gene. The chain combines TRBV5-1 with TRBJ1-1, with 8 nucleotides matching TRBD1. The length of the CDR3 is 14 residues. Germline V lookup: CDR1 SGHRS, CDR2 YFSETQ. V lost 0 bases to trimming and J lost 4 bases; unmatched junction nucleotides: 2. Here the CDR3 reads CASSLETGVTEAFF. The DNA read from the CDR3 is TGCGCCAGCAGCTTGGAGACAGGGGTCACTGAA.

CDR3 in amino acids: CSHLTTEGYEQYF. CDR3 DNA (partial): TGCAGTCACCTGACTACGGAAGGCTACGAG. The V gene is TRBV20-1, the J gene TRBJ2-7; TRBD2 is a possible D gene (5 bases). The read ends 3 residues before the CDR3 terminus; that terminus is restored from the germline J gene. The germline gives CDR1 DFQATT, CDR2 SNEGSKA (reference sequence). The V and J ends lost 8 bases and 3 bases respectively, with 17 bases between them. The CDR3 is 13 amino acids.

As for this clone: The read ends 3 residues before the CDR3 terminus; that terminus is restored from the germline J gene. This rearrangement joins TRBV30 to TRBJ2-3; 7 nucleotides match TRBD1. The CDR3 consists of 14 residues. Germline V lookup: CDR1 GTSNPN, CDR2 SVGIG (reference sequence). V gave up 5 bases and J gave up 0 bases; unmatched junction bases: 5. The CDR3 bases that were read are TGTGCCTGGGTGGACAGGAGAAGCACAGATACG. This translates into CAWVDRRSTDT. The whole CDR3 reads CAWVDRRSTDTQYF.

With regard to this clone: The sequenced fragment ends 3 residues before the CDR3 boundary, so the rest is inferred from the germline J gene. The chain recombines TRBV27 with TRBJ1-2; a weak D match, TRBD1 (6 bases). The CDR3 totals 13 residues. Between the trimmed V and J ends, which lost 6 bases and 4 bases, there was a span of 12 bases. CDR1 is MNHEY and CDR2 is SMNVEV in the germline V gene (reference sequence). Incomplete CDR3 DNA: TGTGCCAGCAGCCCGAGGGGGTCCTATGGC. Its translation is CASSPRGSYG. The whole CDR3 region reads CASSPRGSYGYTF.

With regard to this clone: The CDR3 end falls 3 residues outside the read, so it is completed with the germline J gene. This chain links TRBV7-3 with TRBJ2-3, with D possibly TRBD1 on 5 matching bases. The V end was cut by 2 bases, the J end by 0 bases, with 12 bases between. Per the germline V gene, CDR1 is SGHTA and CDR2 is FQGTGA. The CDR3 is 16 residues long. Here the CDR3 reads CASSLGHRTSTDTQYF. The CDR3 DNA, read in part, is TGTGCCAGCAGCTTAGGACACAGAACTAGCACAGATACG.

Comments on this clone: The missing CDR3 end, 3 residues past where the read stops, is filled in from the germline J gene. This rearrangement joins TRBV10-1 to TRBJ2-2; D gene uncertain. The V gene's germline CDR1 is WNHNN and CDR2 SYGVQD (reference sequence). This CDR3 contains 18 residues. V gave up 0 bases and J gave up 6 bases, with 20 bases separating them. Partial CDR3 DNA: TGCGCCAGCAGTGAGTCGTCCGCCGGCCCACCGGCGGCCGGGGAG. Translation gives CASSESSAGPPAAGE. The entire CDR3 reads CASSESSAGPPAAGELFF.

Regarding this clone: Coverage ceases 3 residues before the CDR3 finishes, and the germline J gene fills in the end. The rearrangement joins TRBV2 to TRBJ2-3; no firm D call. Germline CDR1 and CDR2: SNHLY and FYNNEI. V was pared by 4 bases and J by 4 bases, with 9 bases between. The CDR3 is 13 residues long. The CDR3 sequence is CASSGVRADTQYF. The sequenced CDR3 bases are TGTGCCAGCAGTGGCGTACGGGCAGATACG.

In regard to this clone: The read comes to an end 3 residues before the CDR3 does, leaving the germline J gene to fill in the end. The rearrangement links TRBV7-9 to TRBJ1-2; 10 nucleotides align to TRBD1. Germline CDR1 SEHNR, CDR2 FQNEAQ (reference sequence). The ends lost 4 bases at V and 2 bases at J; junction bases unmatched: 1. The CDR3 is 14 amino acids. CDR3 residues: CASSSGQGNYGYTF. Incomplete CDR3 DNA: TGTGCCAGCAGCTCGGGACAGGGGAACTATGGC.

Concerning this clone: The CDR3 is cut off 3 residues early in the read; its end comes from the germline J gene. The chain recombines TRBV7-6 with TRBJ2-1, with no clear D. Germline-derived CDR1 and CDR2 are SGHVS and FNYEAQ. This CDR3 spans 15 amino acids. Trimming took 4 bases from V and 0 from J, leaving 10 bases between them. The chain's CDR3 is CASSSGASSYNEQFF. The CDR3 DNA, read in part, is TGTGCCAGCAGCTCGGGTGCTTCCTCCTACAATGAG.

The CDR3 bases that were read are TGTGCCAGCAACAGGGGCACAGGGCAGCCC. It specifies CASNRGTGQP. The whole CDR3 protein is CASNRGTGQPQHF. The V and J genes are TRBV2 and TRBJ1-5; 7 bases fit TRBD1. The read comes to an end 3 residues before the CDR3 does, leaving the germline J gene to fill in the end. V shed 7 bases, J shed 7 bases, and the junction held 7 bases outside the gene matches. CDR3 size: 13 residues. From germline, CDR1 is SNHLY and CDR2 FYNNEI.

This clone registers medium-sized by frequency. The read stops 3 residues short of the end of the CDR3; the missing end is completed from the germline J gene. The chain has TRBV18 and TRBJ2-1; 12 bases align to TRBD1. The CDR3 totals 17 residues. J was trimmed by 7 bases and V by 4 bases; bases with no gene match: 11. Germline V gene lookup returns CDR1 KGHSH and CDR2 LQKENI. The CDR3 is CASSLSSPGQGANEQFF. CDR3 bases read: TGTGCCAGCTCACTTAGTTCCCCGGGACAGGGGGCGAATGAG. The variable domain in full, completed from reference TRBV18 and TRBJ2-1, reads NAGVMQNPRHLVRRRGQEARLRCSPMKGHSHVYWYRQLPEEGLKFMVYLQKENIIDESGMPKERFSAEFPKEGPSILRIQQVVRGDSAAYFCASSLSSPGQGANEQFFGPGTRLTVL.